The text below deals with one T cell receptor beta chain. This sample is part of a study of blood T cell repertoires in COVID-19. Study in general: T cells, B-cell-depleted T cells, or PBMCs supplied cDNA or gDNA.

Authors' methods: For nucleated cells, counts were estimated from reference gene primer amplification. Here immunoSEQ multiplex PCR was the method, and the copy in TCRdb shows in-frame clones only, minus some. The DNA gave D and trimming, while V, J and clone size come from that table. In the table there are about 22,000 clones, roughly 89% of which are singletons. V lost 0 bases and J 6 bases, leaving 9 bases between the germline ends. CDR3 length: 13 residues. The germline gives CDR1 MNHEY, CDR2 SVGAGI. The sequence was collected from a man between 65 and 80 years old with COVID-19, enrolled during active disease. The genes are TRBV6-5 and TRBJ2-7; D is possibly TRBD2 (5 bases). Sequenced: peripheral blood. The CDR3 region is CASSYSLVGEQYF. CDR3 sequence (DNA): TGTGCCAGCAGTTACTCACTAGTAGGCGAGCAGTACTTC.